This is a list of T cell receptor beta chains from one sample in a study of shared clonotypes between healthy human individuals. Only in-frame clones appear in the TCRdb table, and some are missing; sequencing was by immunoSEQ multiplex PCR. Among roughly 1,800,000 clones, about 95% were seen once, and the ten largest hold approximately 1.2%. Sequencing was performed on naive CD8+ T cells sorted from blood. All receptors come from a man between 18 and 35 years old in good health. Each CDR3 is given with its conserved first and last residue. D genes are given only for firm matches. Not every row has a clone size; where given, it reads once, few, many or a size class.

TRBD1 TRBJ2-7 TRBV13 NA TGTGCCAGCAGCTTAGAGGGGGCAGGTTCCTACGAGCAGTACTTC CASSLEGAGSYEQYF
NA TRBJ2-5 TRBV30 NA TGTGCCTGGAGTGCGGGAACAGGGTTGGGAGAGACCCAGTACTTC CAWSAGTGLGETQYF
NA TRBJ2-3 TRBV4-3 NA TGCGCCAGCAGCCAAGATTGGGCGGAAGTAAGCACAGATACGCAGTATTTT CASSQDWAEVSTDTQYF
NA TRBJ1-1 TRBV5-5 NA TGTGCCAGCAGCTTAGACGGCCACACTGAAGCTTTCTTT CASSLDGHTEAFF
TRBD2 TRBJ2-7 TRBV28 NA TGTGCCAGCAGTTTACGGGGGGGCTACAGCGAGCAGTACTTC CASSLRGGYSEQYF
NA TRBJ1-2 TRBV27 NA TGTGCCAGCAGGGGAGGGCCTACGAGTTATGCGGGCTACACCTTC CASRGGPTSYAGYTF
NA TRBJ1-6 TRBV7-2 NA TGTGCCAGCAGCTTAAAGGGGGGCGAGGCGGTCCCCTATAATTCACCCCTCCACTTT CASSLKGGEAVPYNSPLHF
NA TRBJ1-6 TRBV5-8 NA TGTGCCAGCAGCTTGGTTCCTGGGAACTCCTATAATTCACCCCTCCACTTT CASSLVPGNSYNSPLHF
NA TRBJ1-1 TRBV27 NA TGTGCCAGCAGTTCCTACGGGGCCGAAGCTTTCTTT CASSSYGAEAFF
NA TRBJ1-2 TRBV6-5 once TGTGCCAGCAGTACCGCGGGCTATGGCTACACCTTC CASSTAGYGYTF
NA TRBJ2-7 TRBV7-6 once TGTGCCAGCAGCATCGGATGGTCTAGCTGGGACGAGCAGTACTTC CASSIGWSSWDEQYF
NA TRBJ1-2 TRBV27 NA TGTGCCAGCAGTTTATCTCGGGGATTTGGCTACACCTTC CASSLSRGFGYTF
NA TRBJ2-4 TRBV2 NA TGTGCCAGCAGGGCGGGCGGGTTAGCGGCCAAAAACATTCAGTACTTC CASRAGGLAAKNIQYF
NA TRBJ2-7 TRBV28 NA TGTGCCAGCAGCCTTCCACCTGGGACCTCAGGAGAGCAGTACTTC CASSLPPGTSGEQYF
TRBD2 TRBJ2-1 TRBV7-9 NA TGTGCCAGCAGCTTAGGACCGGGAGGAAGTGGTCAGTTCTTC CASSLGPGGSGQFF
NA TRBJ2-5 TRBV4-1 NA TGCGCCAGCAGCCAAGACAGGTTCGCAGAGACCCAGTACTTC CASSQDRFAETQYF
TRBD1 TRBJ2-7 TRBV4-1 NA TGCGCCAGCAGCTATTCGGGACAGGGCTACGAGCAGTACTTC CASSYSGQGYEQYF
TRBD1 TRBJ1-1 TRBV29-1 NA TGCAGCGTAGGGACAGGGGGCACTGAAGCTTTCTTT CSVGTGGTEAFF
NA TRBJ2-1 TRBV11-2 NA TGTGCCAGCAGCCTCCCTGACAATGAGCAGTTCTTC CASSLPDNEQFF
NA TRBJ1-4 TRBV4-3 NA TGCGCCAGCAGCCAAGGGAGAGGGGCGGGTAATGAAAAACTGTTTTTT CASSQGRGAGNEKLFF
TRBD2 TRBJ2-7 TRBV6-6 NA TGTGCCAGCAGTTACTCCCGACTAGCGGGGGATTACGAGCAGTACTTC CASSYSRLAGDYEQYF
TRBD1 TRBJ1-6 TRBV13 NA TGTGCCAGCAGCGCACCCGGGACAGTCAATAATTCACCCCTCCACTTT CASSAPGTVNNSPLHF
NA TRBJ2-3 TRBV2 NA TGTGCCAGCAGTGCGAGCGGCTACACAGATACGCAGTATTTT CASSASGYTDTQYF
TRBD1 TRBJ2-7 TRBV7-9 NA TGTGCCAGCAGCCCGGGACAGGGGGGCTACGAGCAGTACTTC CASSPGQGGYEQYF
NA TRBJ2-2 TRBV6-5 NA TGTGCCAGCAGTTACATTGTGGAGGGCCCCGGGGAGCTGTTTTTT CASSYIVEGPGELFF
NA TRBJ2-3 TRBV12-5 NA TGTGCTAGTGGTTCCCCGGGCCAAACTACCACAGATACGCAGTATTTT CASGSPGQTTTDTQYF
TRBD1 TRBJ1-4 TRBV9 NA TGTGCCAGCAGCCCAGGACAGGCGACAACTAATGAAAAACTGTTTTTT CASSPGQATTNEKLFF
TRBD1 TRBJ2-7 TRBV28 once TGTGCCAGCAGTCAGAGGGACAGCTACGAGCAGTACTTC CASSQRDSYEQYF
NA TRBJ2-7 TRBV9 NA TGTGCCAGCAGCGTAGGGGGACCGAGCTCCTACGAGCAGTACTTC CASSVGGPSSYEQYF
NA TRBJ2-7 TRBV7-8 NA TGTGCCAGCAGTTCTGGTCGGCAGATAGTATACGAGCAGTACTTC CASSSGRQIVYEQYF
TRBD1 TRBJ1-2 TRBV28 NA TGTGCCAGTTTAGGGGGCAGAGATGGCTACACCTTC CASLGGRDGYTF
NA TRBJ1-4 TRBV7-9 NA TGTGCCAGCAGCCCTCCCGACGGAGGCAGGAATGAAAAACTGTTTTTT CASSPPDGGRNEKLFF
NA TRBJ2-7 TRBV27 NA TGTGCCAGCAGTTTCGGTGCGGGGCACGGGTACGAGCAGTACTTC CASSFGAGHGYEQYF
NA TRBJ2-2 TRBV28 NA TGTGCCAGCAGCGCCGACGGAGAGAACACCGGGGAGCTGTTTTTT CASSADGENTGELFF
TRBD2 TRBJ2-5 TRBV27 NA TGTGCCAGCAGTTTAGGACTAGCGGGAGCTGGGATTGAGACCCAGTACTTC CASSLGLAGAGIETQYF
NA TRBJ2-7 TRBV4-1 NA TGCGCCAGCAGCCAGGCCCCCCAGGGGATTAGTTCCTACGAGCAGTACTTC CASSQAPQGISSYEQYF
NA TRBJ1-2 TRBV30 NA TGTGCCTGGAGTCCCCAGGGGTATGGCTACACCTTC CAWSPQGYGYTF
NA TRBJ2-3 TRBV2 NA TGTGCCAGCAGTGAAGCTCGGACTAGCACAGATACGCAGTATTTT CASSEARTSTDTQYF
NA TRBJ2-7 TRBV11-2 NA TGTGCCAGCAGCTCTACCGAGCGGTACGAGCAGTACTTC CASSSTERYEQYF
NA TRBJ1-5 TRBV15 NA TGTGCCACCAGCCGTTTCGGTGTACAGCGTCAGCCCCAGCATTTT CATSRFGVQRQPQHF
TRBD2 TRBJ2-7 TRBV5-1 NA TGCGCCAGCAGGGTTGGTAGCGGGGGGTCCTACGAGCAGTACTTC CASRVGSGGSYEQYF
NA TRBJ2-7 TRBV6-6 NA TGTGCCAGCAGTGACTGGACAGTAGCCTACGAGCAGTACTTC CASSDWTVAYEQYF
TRBD1 TRBJ1-5 TRBV30 NA TGTGCCTGGTCCGGGACAGGGGGCAGGAGCAATCAGCCCCAGCATTTT CAWSGTGGRSNQPQHF
TRBD1 TRBJ2-2 TRBV27 NA TGTGCCAGCACCTTCCAGGGGGCGAACGGGGAGCTGTTTTTT CASTFQGANGELFF
NA TRBJ1-5 TRBV7-9 NA TGTGCCAGCAGCTTAGTAGGAAGCAATCAGCCCCAGCATTTT CASSLVGSNQPQHF